This TCR beta chain was sequenced in a study of shared clonotypes between healthy human individuals. At the level of the study: Donor composition was a couple of women and three men, aged 18 to 49. Findings and limits, study-wide: Generally, naive subsets (rather than memory subsets) showed larger estimated richness. Sampling used blood alone; tissue repertoires probably differ. A few donors had around 5% of their naive CD4 clonotypes in common.

This table comes from immunoSEQ multiplex PCR, and its TCRdb copy is limited to in-frame clones, with some not included. The top ten clones hold roughly 0.14% of a sample with a few million clones, more than 90% of them seen once. CDR1 is SGHNT and CDR2 is YYREEE in the germline V gene (reference sequence). Germline trimming cut 1 base from V and 2 bases from J; bases unmatched to any gene: 9. This CDR3 has 18 amino acids. This clone was observed once. The antigen remains unidentified. The rearrangement links TRBV5-4 to TRBJ2-1; 10 nucleotides align to TRBD2. The origin of this receptor is a man between 18 and 29 years old in good health. The sample taken for sequencing was naive CD4+ T cells sorted from blood. The subset is: CD45RA+ positively selected. The CDR3 coding sequence is TGTGCCAGCAGCTTGAGGCTAGCGGGAGCTTTCCCCTACAATGAGCAGTTCTTC. Its translation is CASSLRLAGAFPYNEQFF.